This TCR beta chain was documented in a study of shared clonotypes between healthy human individuals. Study-wide findings and caveats: Sorted-subset samples were not fully sequenced, rarefaction indicated. Blood alone was sampled, and tissue repertoires likely differ.

Germline CDR1 and CDR2: SGHRS and YFSETQ. This CDR3 contains 15 residues. V lost 0 bases and J lost 1, with 9 bases in between. TCRdb's table, derived via immunoSEQ multiplex PCR, lists solely in-frame clones and lacks some. The data show a few million clones, roughly nine tenths seen once. Regarding this clone: Its antigen is not known. Within the sample, other DNA sequences also encode this same CDR3.

The receptor was isolated from a man between 18 and 35 years old in good health. This rearrangement joins TRBV5-1 to TRBJ2-3, with D hard to call. Input material: naive CD4+ T cells sorted from blood. Subset indicated: CD45RA+ positively selected. The CDR3 DNA reads as TGCGCCAGCAGCTTGGCTGGGCTGGGCACAGATACGCAGTATTTT. The encoded protein is CASSLAGLGTDTQYF.